Detailed here is one T cell receptor (beta chain). The CDR3 has 14 residues. In germline, CDR1 is KGHSH, CDR2 LQKENI. The V and J ends lost 3 bases and 4 bases respectively, with 12 bases between them. This record comes from a study of response to subunit inactivated influenza vaccine. From the RT-PCR reads, TCRdb called clonotypes with MiXCR, one entry per CDR3 protein. This sample has a few hundred thousand distinct CDR3 sequences, with around 11% found just once. The data were also submitted as part of a second study, on T cells expressing NK-cell markers. That work contributes: The authors generated TCR beta cDNA through 5'RACE template switching with UMIs.

The receptor's source is a man in his forties or fifties who received an inactivated influenza vaccine. The material sequenced was PBMCs from blood, taken on the day of vaccination. This sequence joins TRBV18 and TRBJ2-5; the D is unclear. The CDR3, as DNA: TGTGCCAGCTCACCCGTCAGGTCAGGAGAGACCCAGTACTTC. Residues: CASSPVRSGETQYF.